This passage covers 22 T cell receptor beta chains from one sample sequenced in a study of T cell clonotyping in hematopoietic cell transplantation. The repertoire was sequenced with immunoSEQ multiplex PCR; TCRdb's copy has only in-frame clones and lacks some. The sample holds 7,000 or so clones; over 35% are singletons and the top ten take around a fifth. Material: peripheral blood mononuclear cells, obtained 30 days after allogeneic stem cell transplant. These receptors all come from a female patient between 60 and 69 years old who had an allogeneic stem cell transplant, so the T cells may come from the graft donor. Some clones in this sample may be carry-over from other donors' samples.

The chain recombines TRBV30 with TRBJ1-6; D not resolved. V gave up 1 base and J gave up 10 bases, with 11 bases separating them. CDR3 length: 13 amino acids. Germline CDR1 is GTSNPN and CDR2 is SVGIG (reference sequence). The CDR3 is CAWSGNPTSPLHF. The CDR3 nucleotides are TGTGCCTGGAGTGGAAATCCTACCTCACCCCTCCACTTT.

The V gene is TRBV30, the J gene TRBJ1-4; D is unclear. This CDR3 comprises 11 residues. CDR1 and CDR2 from the germline V gene are GTSNPN and SVGIG (reference sequence). The V end lost 0 bases, the J end lost 8 bases, and 4 bases lay between the germline ends. CDR3 DNA sequence: TGTGCCTGGAGTGTTCGGGAAAAACTGTTTTTT. Translating it yields CAWSVREKLFF.

This rearrangement joins TRBV30 to TRBJ2-7; D ambiguous. The CDR3 is 13 residues long. Per the germline V gene, CDR1 is GTSNPN and CDR2 is SVGIG (reference sequence). V was cut by 1 base and J by 4 bases, with 11 bases left in between. The CDR3 nucleotides are TGTGCCTGGAGTGGGCGGCCGAGTTACGAGCAGTACTTC. Its translation is CAWSGRPSYEQYF. Drawing the rest from reference TRBV30 and TRBJ2-7, the complete variable domain is SQTIHQWPATLVQPVGSPLSLECTVEGTSNPNLYWYRQAAGRGLQLLFYSVGIGQISSEVPQNLSASRPQDRQFILSSKKLLLSDSGFYLCAWSGRPSYEQYFGPGTRLTVT.

This clone was seen a handful of times. The V call is TRBV7-7, the J call TRBJ1-2; 7 positions agree with TRBD1. V trimming: 3 bases; J trimming: 8 bases; junction bases outside the gene matches: 6. Germline CDR1 is SSHAT and CDR2 is FNYEAQ (reference sequence). CDR3 length: 13 residues. The CDR3: CASSFDRVKGYTF. Here the CDR3 DNA reads TGTGCCAGCAGCTTCGACAGGGTAAAGGGCTACACCTTC.

This clone was detected only a few times. CDR3 residues: CASSLERIDRGETQYF. The CDR3, as DNA: TGTGCCAGCAGCTTAGAGAGGATAGACAGGGGGGAGACCCAGTACTTC. The chain joins TRBV7-8 to TRBJ2-5; 9 bases match TRBD1. This CDR3 contains 16 residues. The J segment lost 5 bases and the V segment lost 1 base, leaving 8 bases of the junction unmatched. Germline loops: CDR1 SGHVS, CDR2 FQNEAQ.

The chain couples TRBV30 to TRBJ2-4; D ambiguous. Looked up from germline, CDR1 is GTSNPN and CDR2 is SVGIG (reference sequence). The CDR3 totals 12 residues. Between the trimmed V and J ends, which lost 8 bases and 8 bases, there was a span of 16 bases. The DNA for the CDR3 is TGTGCCCTTGAGACGGGCGAGGACATTCAGTACTTC. Translating gives CALETGEDIQYF.

This clone occurred a few times. V gene TRBV2 combines with J gene TRBJ2-7; D unresolved. CDR1 and CDR2 (germline): SNHLY, FYNNEI. The CDR3 consists of 10 residues. V was cut by 3 bases and J by 4 bases, with 1 base left in between. The CDR3 loop reads CASSDYEQYF. The CDR3 DNA follows: TGTGCCAGCAGTGATTACGAGCAGTACTTC.

This chain uses TRBV30 with TRBJ2-7; D perhaps matches TRBD1 (7 bases). Germline CDR1 is GTSNPN and CDR2 is SVGIG (reference sequence). This CDR3 is 14 amino acids long. V lost 5 bases and J 5 bases, leaving 19 bases between the germline ends. CDR3 bases: TGTGCCTGGGGTAGGGGGGACAGTATACACGAGCAGTACTTC. Translated, it gives CAWGRGDSIHEQYF.

This chain links TRBV6-6 with TRBJ2-3; D unresolved. CDR3 length: 12 residues. V dropped 6 bases and J dropped 4 bases, with 8 bases sitting between them. The germline CDR1 and CDR2 sequences are MNHNY and SVGAGI (reference sequence). CDR3 nucleotide sequence: TGTGCCAGCAGGAGGCCCGCAGATACGCAGTATTTT. Translated, it gives CASRRPADTQYF.

Only a few counts were recorded for this clone. This sequence joins TRBV30 and TRBJ1-2; tentatively, D is TRBD1 (5 bases). Germline V gene data show CDR1 as GTSNPN and CDR2 as SVGIG (reference sequence). Trimming left V 3 bases short and J 3 bases short, with 11 bases between. The CDR3 covers 13 residues. CDR3 region: CAWSGDGHYGYTF. CDR3 coding DNA: TGTGCCTGGAGCGGGGACGGACACTATGGCTACACCTTC.

Only a few counts were recorded for this clone. CDR3 in DNA: TGTGCCAGCAGCCAATTCGGACAGGGCTTGTACGAGCAGTACTTC. Protein product: CASSQFGQGLYEQYF. The chain uses TRBV4-2 and TRBJ2-7, with TRBD1 identical over 8 bases. CDR1 LGHNA and CDR2 YNFKEQ come from the germline V gene. V gave up 2 bases and J gave up 4 bases; unmatched junction bases: 7. CDR3 length: 15 amino acids.

The V call is TRBV7-2, the J call TRBJ2-7; D is uncertain. This CDR3 spans 14 amino acids. Per germline, CDR1 SGHTA and CDR2 FQGNSA. The V gene lost 3 bases and the J gene lost 2 bases, with 11 bases spanning the gap. CDR3 loop: CASSFAVGTYEQYF. DNA for the CDR3: TGTGCCAGCAGCTTCGCGGTCGGCACCTACGAGCAGTACTTC.

In its sample, this clone was seen a few times. The chain is built from TRBV29-1 and TRBJ2-7; D remains unclear. This CDR3 region has 11 residues. Germline V gene lookup returns CDR1 SQVTM and CDR2 ANQGSEA. V lost 8 bases and J 0 bases, leaving 8 bases between the germline ends. The CDR3 sequence: CSYRSSYEQYF. CDR3 bases: TGCAGCTATAGGAGCTCCTACGAGCAGTACTTC.

This chain uses TRBV25-1 with TRBJ1-2; D is unclear. This CDR3 spans 14 amino acids. Trimming shortened V by 1 base and J by 13 bases, and 19 bases separated the two germline ends. Germline CDR1 reads MGHDK; CDR2 reads SYGVNS. Written as DNA, the CDR3 is TGTGCCAGCAGTGAATTTGGCTTCCATCGGAGGGTCACCTTC. Residues: CASSEFGFHRRVTF.

This clone was observed a handful of times. V is TRBV30 and J is TRBJ1-6; D gene ambiguous. The CDR3 is 15 amino acids. Germline values: CDR1 GTSNPN, CDR2 SVGIG (reference sequence). Trimming cost V 0 bases and J 7 bases, with 13 bases left between them. CDR3 residues: CAWSVEAPGNSPLHF. CDR3 bases: TGTGCCTGGAGTGTGGAGGCTCCGGGAAATTCACCCCTCCACTTT.

This clone appeared a few times. The V and J genes are TRBV6-1 and TRBJ2-1, with D possibly TRBD2 on 7 matching bases. The CDR3 has 16 amino acids. Trimming took off 2 bases at V and 10 bases at J, with 21 bases between the two ends. Germline CDR1 reads MNHNS; CDR2 reads SASEGT. The DNA of the CDR3 is TGTGCCAGCAGTGAACGAGGGTGGGGGGGGCCGTCCGAGCAGTTCTTC. It yields the protein CASSERGWGGPSEQFF.

This clone occurred a few times. V and J are TRBV29-1 and TRBJ2-7; a weak D match, TRBD2 (5 bases). V lost 3 bases and J lost 0, with 12 bases in between. Germline CDR1 and CDR2: SQVTM and ANQGSEA. This CDR3 region has 14 residues. CDR3 in DNA: TGCAGCGTTGAGCTAGCTCCCCTCTCCTACGAGCAGTACTTC. Amino acids: CSVELAPLSYEQYF.

The chain links TRBV4-2 to TRBJ2-7, with a weak D call TRBD2 (6 bases). This CDR3 region has 14 residues. Between the trimmed V and J ends, which lost 0 bases and 2 bases, there was a span of 8 bases. Per the germline V gene, CDR1 is LGHNA and CDR2 is YNFKEQ. CDR3 in DNA: TGTGCCAGCAGCCAAGATCCGGGAGCCTACGAGCAGTACTTC. This translates into CASSQDPGAYEQYF.

The chain couples TRBV30 to TRBJ1-2; D may be TRBD1 (6 bases). The CDR3 contains 13 residues. Germline loops: CDR1 GTSNPN, CDR2 SVGIG (reference sequence). V gave up 4 bases and J gave up 8 bases, with 17 bases separating them. The DNA of the CDR3 is TGTGCCTGGACCAGACGGGGGGCGGAGGGCTACACCTTC. As protein: CAWTRRGAEGYTF.

V and J are TRBV9 and TRBJ1-6; D remains ambiguous. CDR1 is SGDLS and CDR2 is YYNGEE in the germline V gene. The length of the CDR3 is 15 residues. V lost 5 bases to trimming and J lost 7 bases, with 16 bases between them. CDR3 sequence reads: CASRNAESRNSPLHF. CDR3 DNA: TGTGCCAGCAGAAATGCGGAGAGTCGCAATTCACCCCTCCACTTT. The whole variable domain, remainder taken from reference TRBV9 and TRBJ1-6, is DSGVTQTPKHLITATGQRVTLRCSPRSGDLSVYWYQQSLDQGLQFLIQYYNGEERAKGNILERFSAQQFPDLHSELNLSSLELGDSALYFCASRNAESRNSPLHFGNGTRLTVT.

This clone was detected a few times. The gene calls are TRBV30 and TRBJ1-2; D is undetermined. Germline V gene lookup returns CDR1 GTSNPN and CDR2 SVGIG (reference sequence). CDR3 length: 13 amino acids. The V end was cut by 0 bases, the J end by 1 base, with 6 bases between. The CDR3 here is CAWSVQCNYGYTF. The CDR3, as DNA: TGTGCCTGGAGTGTACAGTGTAACTATGGCTACACCTTC.

J is TRBJ2-1 and V is TRBV4-3; 10 nucleotides line up with TRBD2. There are 14 residues in the CDR3. V shed 5 bases, J shed 6 bases, and the junction held 4 bases outside the gene matches. Germline CDR1 LGHNA, CDR2 YSLEER. The DNA for the CDR3 is TGCGCCAGCAGCTCCAGGACTAGCGGCAATGAGCAGTTCTTC. Protein: CASSSRTSGNEQFF.